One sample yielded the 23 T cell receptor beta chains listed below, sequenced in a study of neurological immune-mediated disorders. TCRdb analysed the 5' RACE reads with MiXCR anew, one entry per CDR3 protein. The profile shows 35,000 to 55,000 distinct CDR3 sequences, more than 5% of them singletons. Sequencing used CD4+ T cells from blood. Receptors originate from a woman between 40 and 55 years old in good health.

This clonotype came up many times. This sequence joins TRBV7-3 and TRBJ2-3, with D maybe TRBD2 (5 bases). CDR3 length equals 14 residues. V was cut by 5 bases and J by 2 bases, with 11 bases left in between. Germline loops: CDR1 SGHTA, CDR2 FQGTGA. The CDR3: CASSPGLPTDTQYF. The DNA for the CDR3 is TGTGCCAGCAGCCCCGGACTCCCCACAGATACGCAGTATTTT.

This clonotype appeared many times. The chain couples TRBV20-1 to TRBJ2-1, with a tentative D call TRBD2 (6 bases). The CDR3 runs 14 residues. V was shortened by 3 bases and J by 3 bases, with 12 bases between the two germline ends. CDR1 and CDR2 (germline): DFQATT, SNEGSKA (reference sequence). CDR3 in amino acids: CSASTGAVYNEQFF. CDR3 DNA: TGCAGTGCTAGTACGGGAGCGGTCTACAATGAGCAGTTCTTC.

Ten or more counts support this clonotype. In DNA, the CDR3 is TGTGCCAGCAGGGTGGGGGTACCGGGATTGGGTTCCTACAATGAGCAGTTCTTC. This encodes CASRVGVPGLGSYNEQFF. The chain recombines TRBV7-9 with TRBJ2-1, with D perhaps matching TRBD1 or TRBD2 (5 bases each). This CDR3 comprises 18 residues. Germline V CDR1 and CDR2: SEHNR, FQNEAQ (reference sequence). Trimming took 6 bases from V and 1 from J, leaving 22 bases between them.

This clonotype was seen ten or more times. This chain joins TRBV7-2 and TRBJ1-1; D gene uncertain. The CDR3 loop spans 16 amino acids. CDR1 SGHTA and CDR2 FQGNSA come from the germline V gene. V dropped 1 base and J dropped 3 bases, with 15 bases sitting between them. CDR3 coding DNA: TGTGCCAGCAGCTTAGACCAAAAAAAACTGTACACTGAAGCTTTCTTT. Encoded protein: CASSLDQKKLYTEAFF.

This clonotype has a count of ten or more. The CDR3 coding sequence is TGTGCCAGCAGTTACGGGGGGAACTATGGCTACACCTTC. Translating it yields CASSYGGNYGYTF. V gene TRBV6-5 combines with J gene TRBJ1-2; a weak D match, TRBD1 (5 bases). This CDR3 contains 13 residues. Germline values: CDR1 MNHEY, CDR2 SVGAGI. V was clipped by 2 bases and J by 2 bases, with 6 bases between them.

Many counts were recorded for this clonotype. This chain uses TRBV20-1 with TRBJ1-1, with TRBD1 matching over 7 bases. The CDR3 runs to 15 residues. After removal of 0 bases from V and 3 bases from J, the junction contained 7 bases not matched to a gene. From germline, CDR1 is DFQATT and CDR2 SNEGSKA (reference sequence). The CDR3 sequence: CSARDRGRKDTEAFF. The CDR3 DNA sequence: TGCAGTGCTAGAGATAGGGGGCGCAAGGACACTGAAGCTTTCTTT.

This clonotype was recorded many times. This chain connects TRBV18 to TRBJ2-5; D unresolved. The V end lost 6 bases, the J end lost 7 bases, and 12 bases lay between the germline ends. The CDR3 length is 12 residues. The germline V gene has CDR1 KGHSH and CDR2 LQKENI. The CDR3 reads CASSESSRTQYF. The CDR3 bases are TGTGCCAGCTCCGAGTCCAGTAGGACCCAGTACTTC.

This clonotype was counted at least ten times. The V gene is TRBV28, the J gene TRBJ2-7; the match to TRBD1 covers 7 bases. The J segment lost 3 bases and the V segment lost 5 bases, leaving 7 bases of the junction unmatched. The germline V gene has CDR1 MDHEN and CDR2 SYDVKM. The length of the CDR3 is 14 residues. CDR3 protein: CASSKPGQNYEQYF. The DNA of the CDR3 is TGTGCCAGCAGTAAACCGGGACAGAACTACGAGCAGTACTTC.

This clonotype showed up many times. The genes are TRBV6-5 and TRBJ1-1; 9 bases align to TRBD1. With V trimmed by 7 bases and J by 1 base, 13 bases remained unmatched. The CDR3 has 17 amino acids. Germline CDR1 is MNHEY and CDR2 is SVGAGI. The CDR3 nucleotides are TGTGCCAGCACCCCCGGGACAGGGAGTACTGCGAACACTGAAGCTTTCTTT. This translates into CASTPGTGSTANTEAFF.

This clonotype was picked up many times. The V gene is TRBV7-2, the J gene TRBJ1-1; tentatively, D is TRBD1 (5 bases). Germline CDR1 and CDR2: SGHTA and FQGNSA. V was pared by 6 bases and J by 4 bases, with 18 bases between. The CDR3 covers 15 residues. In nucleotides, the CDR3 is TGTGCCAGCAGATTGTACGGCAGGGAGGGCACTGAAGCTTTCTTT. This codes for CASRLYGREGTEAFF.

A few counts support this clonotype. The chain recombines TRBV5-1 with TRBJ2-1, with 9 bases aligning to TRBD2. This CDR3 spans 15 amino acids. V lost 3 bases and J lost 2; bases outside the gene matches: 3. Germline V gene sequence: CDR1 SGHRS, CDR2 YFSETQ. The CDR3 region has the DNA TGCGCCAGCAGCTCGGGACTAGCCCCCTACAATGAGCAGTTCTTC. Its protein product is CASSSGLAPYNEQFF.

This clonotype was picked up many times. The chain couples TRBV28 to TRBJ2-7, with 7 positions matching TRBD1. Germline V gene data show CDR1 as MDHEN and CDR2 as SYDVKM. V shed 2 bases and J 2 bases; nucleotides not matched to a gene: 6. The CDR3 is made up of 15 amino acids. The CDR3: CASSLVRQGPYEQYF. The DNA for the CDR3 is TGTGCCAGCAGTTTAGTTCGACAGGGCCCCTACGAGCAGTACTTC.

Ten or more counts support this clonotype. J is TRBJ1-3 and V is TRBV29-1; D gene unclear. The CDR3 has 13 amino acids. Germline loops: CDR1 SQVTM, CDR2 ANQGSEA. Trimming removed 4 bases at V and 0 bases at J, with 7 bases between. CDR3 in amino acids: CSVGHLSGNTIYF. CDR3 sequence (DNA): TGCAGCGTTGGACATCTCTCTGGAAACACCATATATTTT.

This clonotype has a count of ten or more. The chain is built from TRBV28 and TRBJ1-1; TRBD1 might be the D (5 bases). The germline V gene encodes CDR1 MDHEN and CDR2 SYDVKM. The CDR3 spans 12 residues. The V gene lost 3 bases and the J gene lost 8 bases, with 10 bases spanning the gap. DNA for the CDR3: TGTGCCAGCAGTTTGGCCGGGACGGAAGCTTTCTTT. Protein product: CASSLAGTEAFF. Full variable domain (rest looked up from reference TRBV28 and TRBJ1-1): DVKVTQSSRYLVKRTGEKVFLECVQDMDHENMFWYRQDPGLGLRLIYFSYDVKMKEKGDIPEGYSVSREKKERFSLILESASTNQTSMYLCASSLAGTEAFFGQGTRLTVV.

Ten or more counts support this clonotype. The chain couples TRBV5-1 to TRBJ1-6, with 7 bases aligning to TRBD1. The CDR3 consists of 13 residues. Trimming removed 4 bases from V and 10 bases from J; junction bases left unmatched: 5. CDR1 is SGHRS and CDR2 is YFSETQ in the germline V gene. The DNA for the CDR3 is TGCGCCAGCAGCACCAAACAGGGGTCACCCCTCCACTTT. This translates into CASSTKQGSPLHF.

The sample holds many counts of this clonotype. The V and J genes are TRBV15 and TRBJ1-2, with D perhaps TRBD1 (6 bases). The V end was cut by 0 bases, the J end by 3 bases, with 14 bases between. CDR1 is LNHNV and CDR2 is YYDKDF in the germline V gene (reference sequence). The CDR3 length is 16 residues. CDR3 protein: CATSRDRLGGDYGYTF. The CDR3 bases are TGTGCCACCAGCAGAGATCGGCTTGGGGGCGACTATGGCTACACCTTC.

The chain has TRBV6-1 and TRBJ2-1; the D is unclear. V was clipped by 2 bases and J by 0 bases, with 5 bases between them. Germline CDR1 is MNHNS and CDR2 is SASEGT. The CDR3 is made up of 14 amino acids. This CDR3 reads CASSEMSSYNEQFF. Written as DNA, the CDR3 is TGTGCCAGCAGTGAAATGAGCTCCTACAATGAGCAGTTCTTC.

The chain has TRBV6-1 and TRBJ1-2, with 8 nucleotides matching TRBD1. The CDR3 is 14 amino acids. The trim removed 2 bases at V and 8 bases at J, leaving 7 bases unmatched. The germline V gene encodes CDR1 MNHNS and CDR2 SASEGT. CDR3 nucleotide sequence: TGTGCCAGCAGTGAAACGACAGGGGTAGACGGCTACACCTTC. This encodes CASSETTGVDGYTF.

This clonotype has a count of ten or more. CDR3: CASSEIRGPGYGYTF. CDR3 DNA sequence: TGCGCCAGCAGTGAGATCAGGGGGCCTGGCTATGGCTACACCTTC. This chain links TRBV10-2 with TRBJ1-2, with 8 nucleotides matching TRBD1. CDR3 length: 15 residues. Germline CDR1 reads WSHSY; CDR2 reads SAAADI. J lost 4 bases, V lost 2 bases, and 6 bases had no gene match.

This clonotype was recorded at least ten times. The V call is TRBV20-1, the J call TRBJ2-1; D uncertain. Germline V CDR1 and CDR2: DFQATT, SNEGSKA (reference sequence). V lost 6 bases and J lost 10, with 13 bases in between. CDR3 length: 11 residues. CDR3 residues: CSAAGLGEQFF. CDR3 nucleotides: TGCAGTGCAGCAGGATTGGGGGAGCAGTTCTTC.

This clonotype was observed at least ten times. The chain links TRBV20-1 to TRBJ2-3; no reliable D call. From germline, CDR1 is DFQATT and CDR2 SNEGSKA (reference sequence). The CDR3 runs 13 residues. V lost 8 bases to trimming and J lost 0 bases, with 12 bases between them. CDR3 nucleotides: TGCAGTAACGGATACCCTAGCACAGATACGCAGTATTTT. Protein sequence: CSNGYPSTDTQYF.

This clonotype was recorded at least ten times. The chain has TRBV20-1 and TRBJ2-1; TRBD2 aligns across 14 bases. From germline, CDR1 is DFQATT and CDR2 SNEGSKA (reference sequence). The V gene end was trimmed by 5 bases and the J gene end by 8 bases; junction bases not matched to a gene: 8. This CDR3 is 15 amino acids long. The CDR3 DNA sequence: TGCAGTGCTGGTACCGGGACTAGCGGGAGCGATGAGCAGTTCTTC. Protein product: CSAGTGTSGSDEQFF.

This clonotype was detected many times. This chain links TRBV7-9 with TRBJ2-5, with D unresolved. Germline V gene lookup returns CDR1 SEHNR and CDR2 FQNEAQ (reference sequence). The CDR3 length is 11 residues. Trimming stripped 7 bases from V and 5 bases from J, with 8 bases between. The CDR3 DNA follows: TGTGCCAGCACCCCTTTGGAGACCCAGTACTTC. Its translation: CASTPLETQYF.